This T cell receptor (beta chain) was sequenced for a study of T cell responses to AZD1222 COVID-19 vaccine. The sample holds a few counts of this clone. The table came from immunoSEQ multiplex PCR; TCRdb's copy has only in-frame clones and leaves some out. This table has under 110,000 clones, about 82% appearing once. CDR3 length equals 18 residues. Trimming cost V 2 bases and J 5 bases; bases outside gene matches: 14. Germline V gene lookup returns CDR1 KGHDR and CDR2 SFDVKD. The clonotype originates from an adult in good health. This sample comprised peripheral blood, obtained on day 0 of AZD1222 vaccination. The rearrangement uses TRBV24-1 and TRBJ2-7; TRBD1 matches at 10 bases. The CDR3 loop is CATSDSPTFGTGDHEQYF. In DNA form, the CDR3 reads TGTGCCACCAGTGATTCACCTACCTTCGGGACAGGGGACCACGAGCAGTACTTC.